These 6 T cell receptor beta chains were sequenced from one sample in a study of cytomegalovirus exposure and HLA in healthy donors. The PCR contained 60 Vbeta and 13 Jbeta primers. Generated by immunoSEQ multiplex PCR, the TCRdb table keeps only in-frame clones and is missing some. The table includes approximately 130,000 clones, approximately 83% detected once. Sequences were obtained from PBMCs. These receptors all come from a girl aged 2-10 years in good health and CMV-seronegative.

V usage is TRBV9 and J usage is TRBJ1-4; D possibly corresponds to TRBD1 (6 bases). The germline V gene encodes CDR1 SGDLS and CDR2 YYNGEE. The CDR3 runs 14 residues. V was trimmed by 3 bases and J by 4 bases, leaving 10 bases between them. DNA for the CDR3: TGTGCCAGCAGCGCGGACAGCATTAATGAAAAACTGTTTTTT. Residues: CASSADSINEKLFF.

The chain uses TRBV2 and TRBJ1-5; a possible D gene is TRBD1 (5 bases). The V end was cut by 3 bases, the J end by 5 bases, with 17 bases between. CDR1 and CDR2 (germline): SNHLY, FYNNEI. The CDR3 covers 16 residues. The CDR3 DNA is TGTGCCAGCAGTGATGGAGGGGCTGGAGGGGATCAGCCCCAGCATTTT. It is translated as CASSDGGAGGDQPQHF.

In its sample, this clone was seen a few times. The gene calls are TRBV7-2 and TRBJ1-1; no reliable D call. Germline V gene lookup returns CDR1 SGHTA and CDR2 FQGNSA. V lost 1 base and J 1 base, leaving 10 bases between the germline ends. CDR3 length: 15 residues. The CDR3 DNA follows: TGTGCCAGCAGCTTAGAGGCGGGAGCGAACACTGAAGCTTTCTTT. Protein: CASSLEAGANTEAFF.

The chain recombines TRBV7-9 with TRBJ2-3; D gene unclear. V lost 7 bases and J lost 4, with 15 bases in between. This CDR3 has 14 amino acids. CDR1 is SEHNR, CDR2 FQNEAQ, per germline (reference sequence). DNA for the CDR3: TGTGCCAGCATCATGGCCTCGTCTTCAGATACGCAGTATTTT. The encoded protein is CASIMASSSDTQYF. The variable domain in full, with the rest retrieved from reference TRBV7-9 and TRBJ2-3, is DTGVSQNPRHKITKRGQNVTFRCDPISEHNRLYWYRQTLGQGPEFLTYFQNEAQLEKSRLLSDRFSAERPKGSFSTLEIQRTEQGDSAMYLCASIMASSSDTQYFGPGTRLTVL.

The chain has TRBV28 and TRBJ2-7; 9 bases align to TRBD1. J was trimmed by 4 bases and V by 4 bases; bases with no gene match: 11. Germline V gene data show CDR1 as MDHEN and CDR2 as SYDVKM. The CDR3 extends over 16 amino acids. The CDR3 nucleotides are TGTGCCAGCAGTTCTTCCGGGACAGGGAATCGATACGAGCAGTACTTC. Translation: CASSSSGTGNRYEQYF.

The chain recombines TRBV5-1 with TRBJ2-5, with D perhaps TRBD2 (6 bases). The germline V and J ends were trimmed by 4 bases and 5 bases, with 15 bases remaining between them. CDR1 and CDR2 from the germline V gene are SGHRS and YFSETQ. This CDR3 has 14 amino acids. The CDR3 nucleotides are TGCGCCAGCAGCACCGGCGGAGGGCAGGAGACCCAGTACTTC. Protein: CASSTGGGQETQYF.